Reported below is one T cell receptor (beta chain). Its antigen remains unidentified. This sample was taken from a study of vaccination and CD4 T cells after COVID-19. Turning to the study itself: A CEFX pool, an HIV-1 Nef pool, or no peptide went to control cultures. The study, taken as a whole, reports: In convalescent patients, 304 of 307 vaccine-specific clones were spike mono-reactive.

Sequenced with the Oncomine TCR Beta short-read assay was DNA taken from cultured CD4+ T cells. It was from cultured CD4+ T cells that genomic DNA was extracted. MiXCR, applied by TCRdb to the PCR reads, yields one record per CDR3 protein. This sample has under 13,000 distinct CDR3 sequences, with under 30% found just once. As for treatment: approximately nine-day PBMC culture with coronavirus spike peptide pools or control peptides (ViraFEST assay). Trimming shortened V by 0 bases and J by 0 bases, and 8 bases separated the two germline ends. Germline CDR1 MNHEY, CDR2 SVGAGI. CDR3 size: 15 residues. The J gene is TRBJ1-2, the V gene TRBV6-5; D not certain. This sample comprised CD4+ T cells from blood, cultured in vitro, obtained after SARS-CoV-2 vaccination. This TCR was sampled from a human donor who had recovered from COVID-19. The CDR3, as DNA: TGTGCCAGCAGTTACTCTGGCACCACTAACTATGGCTACACCTTC. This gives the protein CASSYSGTTNYGYTF.